This T cell receptor beta chain was recorded in a study of cytomegalovirus exposure and HLA in healthy donors. V shed 0 bases and J shed 10 bases, with 19 bases lying between them. From germline, CDR1 is SGDLS and CDR2 YYNGEE. The CDR3 extends over 16 amino acids. It was with 60 Vbeta and 13 Jbeta primers that the PCR ran. Repertoires were generated with immunoSEQ multiplex PCR, while TCRdb's copy carries only in-frame clones and drops some. The sample contains approximately 180,000 clones, around 80% of which appear only once. V usage is TRBV9 and J usage is TRBJ1-4; D is unclear. The sample taken for sequencing was PBMCs. This receptor was identified in a woman in her late teens or twenties in good health and CMV-seronegative. The CDR3 DNA sequence: TGTGCCAGCAGCGTAGATCGGGCTCCCCGCGCGGGAAAACTGTTTTTT. Amino acids: CASSVDRAPRAGKLFF.